The present T cell receptor beta chain was sequenced within a study of T cells in Graves' hyperthyroidism and ophthalmopathy. Findings and limits, study-wide: Stable hyperthyroidism was separated from ophthalmopathy by a model based on 13 V-J features. Expanded thyroid clonotypes (above 0.001) were mostly also found in blood.

About this clonotype itself: Its matching antigen is unknown.

Germline loops: CDR1 SGHTA, CDR2 FQGTGA. Trimming stripped 0 bases from V and 2 bases from J, with 10 bases between. The CDR3 sequence is 15 residues long. Based on clinical symptoms, serum thyroxine and TRAb, thyroid ultrasound and orbital computed tomography, diagnoses were reached. Amplified TCR beta CDR3 regions derived from RNA transcripts. HTBI primers were employed in a first-round RT-PCR of the TCR CDR3. Each CDR3 protein is one row after TCRdb ran MiXCR on the multiplex PCR reads. The table lists around 300,000 distinct CDR3 sequences, roughly 15% of them singletons. Sample: blood. This chain uses TRBV7-3 with TRBJ2-5, with D possibly matching TRBD2 (7 bases). This TCR came from a woman between 40 and 50 years old with Graves' hyperthyroidism. CDR3 in DNA: TGTGCCAGCAGCTTAACAGGGGGAGGGCAAGAGACCCAGTACTTC. As protein: CASSLTGGGQETQYF.